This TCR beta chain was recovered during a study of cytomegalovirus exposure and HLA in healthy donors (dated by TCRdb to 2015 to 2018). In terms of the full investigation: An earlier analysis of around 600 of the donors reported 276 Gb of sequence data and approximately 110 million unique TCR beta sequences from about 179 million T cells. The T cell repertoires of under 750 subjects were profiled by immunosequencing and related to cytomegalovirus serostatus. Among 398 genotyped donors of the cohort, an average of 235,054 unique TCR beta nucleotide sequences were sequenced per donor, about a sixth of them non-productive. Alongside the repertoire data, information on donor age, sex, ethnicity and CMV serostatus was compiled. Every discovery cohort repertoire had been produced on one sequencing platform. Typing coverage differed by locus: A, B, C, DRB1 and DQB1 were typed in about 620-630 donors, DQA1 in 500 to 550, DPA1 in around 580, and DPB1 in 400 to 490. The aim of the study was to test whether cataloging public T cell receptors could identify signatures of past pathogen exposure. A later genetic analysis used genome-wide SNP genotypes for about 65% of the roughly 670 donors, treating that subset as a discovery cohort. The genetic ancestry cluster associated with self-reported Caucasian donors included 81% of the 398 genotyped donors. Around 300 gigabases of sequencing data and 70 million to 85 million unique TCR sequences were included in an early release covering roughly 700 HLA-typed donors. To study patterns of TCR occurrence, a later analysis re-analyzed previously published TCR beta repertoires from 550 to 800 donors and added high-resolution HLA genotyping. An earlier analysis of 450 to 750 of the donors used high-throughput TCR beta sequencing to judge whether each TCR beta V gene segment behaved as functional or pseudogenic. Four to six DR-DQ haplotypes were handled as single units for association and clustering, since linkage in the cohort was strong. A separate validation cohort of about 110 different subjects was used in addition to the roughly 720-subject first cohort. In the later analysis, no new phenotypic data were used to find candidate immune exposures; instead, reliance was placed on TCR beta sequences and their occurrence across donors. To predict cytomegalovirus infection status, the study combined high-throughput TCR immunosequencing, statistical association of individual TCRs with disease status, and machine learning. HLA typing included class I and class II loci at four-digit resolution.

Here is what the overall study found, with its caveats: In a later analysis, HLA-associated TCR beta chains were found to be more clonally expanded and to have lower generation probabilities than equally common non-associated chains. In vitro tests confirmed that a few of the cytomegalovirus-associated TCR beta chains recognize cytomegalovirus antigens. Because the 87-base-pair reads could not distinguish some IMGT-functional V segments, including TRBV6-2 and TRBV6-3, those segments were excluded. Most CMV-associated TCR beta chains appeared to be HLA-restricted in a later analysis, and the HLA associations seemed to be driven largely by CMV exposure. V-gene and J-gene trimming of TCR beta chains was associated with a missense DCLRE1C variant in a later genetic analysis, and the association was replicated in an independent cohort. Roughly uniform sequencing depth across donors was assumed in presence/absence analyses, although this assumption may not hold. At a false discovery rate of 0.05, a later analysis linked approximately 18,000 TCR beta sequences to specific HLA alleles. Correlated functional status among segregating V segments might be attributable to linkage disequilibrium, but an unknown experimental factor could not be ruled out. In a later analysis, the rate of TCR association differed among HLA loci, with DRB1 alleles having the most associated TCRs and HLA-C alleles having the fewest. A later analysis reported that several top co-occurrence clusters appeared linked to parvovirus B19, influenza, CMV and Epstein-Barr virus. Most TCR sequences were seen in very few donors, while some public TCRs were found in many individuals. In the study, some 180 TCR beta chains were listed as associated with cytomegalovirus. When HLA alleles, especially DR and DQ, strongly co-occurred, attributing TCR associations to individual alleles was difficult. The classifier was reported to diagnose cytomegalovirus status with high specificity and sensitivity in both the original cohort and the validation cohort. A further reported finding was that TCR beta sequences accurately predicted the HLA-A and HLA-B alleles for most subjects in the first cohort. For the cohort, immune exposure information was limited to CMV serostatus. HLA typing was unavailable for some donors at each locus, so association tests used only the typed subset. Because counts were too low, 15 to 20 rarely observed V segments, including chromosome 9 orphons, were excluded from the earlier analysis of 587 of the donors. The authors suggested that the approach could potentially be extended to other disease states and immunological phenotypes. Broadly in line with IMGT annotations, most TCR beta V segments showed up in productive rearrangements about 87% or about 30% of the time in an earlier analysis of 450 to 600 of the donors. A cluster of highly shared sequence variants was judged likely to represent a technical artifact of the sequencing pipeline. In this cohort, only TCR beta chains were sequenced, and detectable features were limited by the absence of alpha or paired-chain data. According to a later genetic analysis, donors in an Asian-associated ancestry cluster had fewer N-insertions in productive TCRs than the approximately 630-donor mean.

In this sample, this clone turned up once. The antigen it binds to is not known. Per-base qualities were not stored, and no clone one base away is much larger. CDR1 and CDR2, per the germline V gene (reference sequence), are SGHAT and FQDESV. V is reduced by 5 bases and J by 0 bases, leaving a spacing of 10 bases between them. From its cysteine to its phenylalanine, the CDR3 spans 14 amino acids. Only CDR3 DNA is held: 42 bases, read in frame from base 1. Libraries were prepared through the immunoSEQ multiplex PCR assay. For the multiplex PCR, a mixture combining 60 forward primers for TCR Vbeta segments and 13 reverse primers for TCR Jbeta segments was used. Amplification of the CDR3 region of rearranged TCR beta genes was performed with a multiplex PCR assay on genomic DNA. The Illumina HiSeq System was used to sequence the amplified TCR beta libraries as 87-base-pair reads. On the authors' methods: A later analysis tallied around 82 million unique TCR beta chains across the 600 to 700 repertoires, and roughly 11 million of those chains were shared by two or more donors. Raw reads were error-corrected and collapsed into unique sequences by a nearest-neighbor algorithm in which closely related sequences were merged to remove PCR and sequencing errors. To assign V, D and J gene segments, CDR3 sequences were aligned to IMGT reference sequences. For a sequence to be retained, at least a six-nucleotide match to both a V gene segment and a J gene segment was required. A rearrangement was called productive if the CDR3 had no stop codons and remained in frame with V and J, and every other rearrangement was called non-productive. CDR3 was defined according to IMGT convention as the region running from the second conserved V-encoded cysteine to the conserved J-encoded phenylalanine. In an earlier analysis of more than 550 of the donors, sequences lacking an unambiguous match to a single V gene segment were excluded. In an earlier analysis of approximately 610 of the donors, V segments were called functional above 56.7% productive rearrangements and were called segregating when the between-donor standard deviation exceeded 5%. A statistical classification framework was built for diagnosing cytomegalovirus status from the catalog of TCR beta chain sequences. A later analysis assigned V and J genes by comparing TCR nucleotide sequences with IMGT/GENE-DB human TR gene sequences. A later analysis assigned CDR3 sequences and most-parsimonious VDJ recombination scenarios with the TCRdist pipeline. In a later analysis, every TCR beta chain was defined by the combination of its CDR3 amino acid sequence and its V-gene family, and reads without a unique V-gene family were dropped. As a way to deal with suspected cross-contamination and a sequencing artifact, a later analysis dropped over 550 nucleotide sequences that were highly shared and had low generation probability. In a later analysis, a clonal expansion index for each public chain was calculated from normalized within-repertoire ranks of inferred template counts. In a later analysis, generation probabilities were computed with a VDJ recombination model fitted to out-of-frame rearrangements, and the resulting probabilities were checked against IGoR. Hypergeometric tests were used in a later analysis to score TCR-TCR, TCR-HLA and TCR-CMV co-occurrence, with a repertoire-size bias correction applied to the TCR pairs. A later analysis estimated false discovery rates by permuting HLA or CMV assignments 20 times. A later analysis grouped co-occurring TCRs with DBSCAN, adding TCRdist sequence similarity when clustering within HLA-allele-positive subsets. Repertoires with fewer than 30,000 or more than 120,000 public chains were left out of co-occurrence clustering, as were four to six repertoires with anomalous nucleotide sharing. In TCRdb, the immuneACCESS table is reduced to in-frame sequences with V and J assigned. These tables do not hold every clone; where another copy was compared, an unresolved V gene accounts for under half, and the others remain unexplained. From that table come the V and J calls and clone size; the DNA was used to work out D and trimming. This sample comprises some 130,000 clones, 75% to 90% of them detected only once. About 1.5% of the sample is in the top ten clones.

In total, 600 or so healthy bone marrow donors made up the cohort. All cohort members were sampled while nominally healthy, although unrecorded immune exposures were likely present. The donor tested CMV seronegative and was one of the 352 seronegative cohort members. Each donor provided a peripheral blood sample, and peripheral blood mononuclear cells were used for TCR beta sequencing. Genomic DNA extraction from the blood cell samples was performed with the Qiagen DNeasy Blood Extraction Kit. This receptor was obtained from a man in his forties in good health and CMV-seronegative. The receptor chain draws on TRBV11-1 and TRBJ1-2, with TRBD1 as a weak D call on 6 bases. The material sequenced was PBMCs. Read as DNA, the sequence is TGTGCCAGCAGCCAGGACAGTACTAACTATGGCTACACCTTC. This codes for CASSQDSTNYGYTF.